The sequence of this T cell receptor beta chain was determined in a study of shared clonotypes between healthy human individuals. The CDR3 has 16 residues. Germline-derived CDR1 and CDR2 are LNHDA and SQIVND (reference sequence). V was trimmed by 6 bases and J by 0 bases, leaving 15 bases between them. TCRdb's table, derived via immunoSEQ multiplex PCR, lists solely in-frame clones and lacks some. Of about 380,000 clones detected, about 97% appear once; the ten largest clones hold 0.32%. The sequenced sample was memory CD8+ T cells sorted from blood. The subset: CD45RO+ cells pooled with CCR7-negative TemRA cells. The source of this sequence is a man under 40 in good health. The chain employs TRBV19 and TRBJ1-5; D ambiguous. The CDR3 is CASRESEQLSNQPQHF. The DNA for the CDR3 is TGTGCCAGTAGGGAATCCGAACAGCTTAGCAATCAGCCCCAGCATTTT.